The 3 T cell receptor beta chains in this list originate from one sample, sequenced in a study of blood T cell repertoires in COVID-19. Profiling relied on immunoSEQ multiplex PCR, and the TCRdb table lists in-frame clones only, not all of them. The table records just over 95,000 clones, 82% of them present only once. Material: peripheral blood. Receptors were obtained from a man aged 80 or over with acute or convalescent COVID-19.

The chain couples TRBV23-1 to TRBJ1-1, with D unresolved. TRBV23-1 is given ORF status, its function remaining uncertain. This CDR3 spans 15 amino acids. Between the trimmed V and J ends, which lost 4 bases and 1 base, there was a span of 13 bases. CDR3 region: CASSPPWEPNTEAFF. The CDR3, as DNA: TGCGCCAGCAGTCCCCCCTGGGAGCCGAACACTGAAGCTTTCTTT.

V and J are TRBV4-3 and TRBJ1-4; no firm D call. The ends were cut back, 0 bases at V and 4 bases at J, with 12 bases in the middle. Germline CDR1 reads LGHNA; CDR2 reads YSLEER. The CDR3 consists of 16 residues. CDR3: CASSQDAAQNNEKLFF. The CDR3 nucleotides read TGCGCCAGCAGCCAAGACGCGGCCCAGAATAATGAAAAACTGTTTTTT.

The genes are TRBV25-1 and TRBJ1-4, with a tentative D call TRBD1 (6 bases). CDR1 and CDR2 (germline): MGHDK, SYGVNS. The CDR3 is 15 residues long. Trimming left V 4 bases short and J 5 bases short, with 14 bases between. The CDR3 is CASSGAGVSNEKLFF. CDR3 DNA sequence: TGTGCCAGCAGTGGGGCAGGGGTTTCGAATGAAAAACTGTTTTTT.